The 2 T cell receptor beta chains below come from one sample, sequenced in a study of shared clonotypes between healthy human individuals. Clones were read by immunoSEQ multiplex PCR, and TCRdb kept only the in-frame ones, dropping some. This table holds about 600,000 clones, roughly 97% found once. Source material: naive CD4+ T cells sorted from blood. Regarding subset: CD45RA+ positively selected. The receptors shown here come from a woman in her thirties in good health.

This rearrangement joins TRBV30 to TRBJ2-7; D gene uncertain. In germline, CDR1 is GTSNPN, CDR2 SVGIG (reference sequence). V dropped 0 bases and J dropped 0 bases, with 6 bases sitting between them. The CDR3 runs 13 residues. The chain's CDR3 is CAWSVGYSYEQYF. The CDR3 DNA reads TGTGCCTGGAGTGTTGGGTACTCCTACGAGCAGTACTTC.

The chain carries TRBV11-2 and TRBJ2-5; D gene unclear. In germline, CDR1 is SGHAT, CDR2 FQNNGV. The CDR3 has 15 residues. V gave up 5 bases and J gave up 3 bases, with 16 bases separating them. CDR3 sequence: CASSPARTRKETQYF. The CDR3, as DNA: TGTGCCAGCAGCCCGGCCCGTACCAGAAAAGAGACCCAGTACTTC.